The 9 T cell receptor beta chains below were found in one sample sequenced in a study of blood T cell repertoires in COVID-19 (TCRdb year 2020). Preparation of the library involved the immunoSEQ multiplex PCR assay. Drawn from immuneACCESS, this table holds only the in-frame rearrangements with V and J called that TCRdb kept. Clones are partly lost; checked studies trace under half to an unresolved V gene and leave the rest unexplained. For this sample there are roughly 250,000 clones; 85% to 90% appear just once. 3.7% of the sample comes from the top ten. Sequenced sample: peripheral blood. These receptors all come from a woman aged 40 to 49 with acute or convalescent COVID-19.

The chain carries TRBV29-1 and TRBJ2-3, with a possible D match to TRBD1 (5 bases). Germline V gene lookup returns CDR1 SQVTM and CDR2 ANQGSEA. CDR3 length: 14 amino acids. Trimming took off 2 bases at V and 0 bases at J, with 9 bases between the two ends. The CDR3 coding sequence is TGCAGCGTTGAAACAGGCGCGAGCACAGATACGCAGTATTTT. Amino acid sequence: CSVETGASTDTQYF.

The V and J genes are TRBV27 and TRBJ2-1, with 7 bases aligning to TRBD1. The CDR3 sequence is 14 residues long. Per the germline V gene, CDR1 is MNHEY and CDR2 is SMNVEV (reference sequence). J lost 6 bases, V lost 4 bases, and 6 bases had no gene match. CDR3 sequence reads: CASSYQGEGNEQFF. CDR3 DNA sequence: TGTGCCAGCAGTTATCAGGGGGAAGGCAATGAGCAGTTCTTC.

The gene calls are TRBV4-1 and TRBJ2-2; 7 bases line up with TRBD2. The CDR3 runs to 17 residues. V was clipped by 0 bases and J by 6 bases; unmatched bases: 10. CDR1 is MGHRA, CDR2 YSYEKL, per germline. The CDR3 sequence: CASSQEKPGLSAGELFF. The CDR3 DNA reads as TGCGCCAGCAGCCAAGAGAAGCCGGGACTAAGCGCCGGGGAGCTGTTTTTT.

The V gene is TRBV9, the J gene TRBJ1-1; 8 bases agree with TRBD1. V was clipped by 6 bases and J by 3 bases; unmatched bases: 7. The CDR3 consists of 14 residues. The V gene's germline CDR1 is SGDLS and CDR2 YYNGEE. The CDR3 DNA reads as TGTGCCAGCACCCCAGGGGGCGAGGACACTGAAGCTTTCTTT. Translation: CASTPGGEDTEAFF.

This clone was counted a few times. This rearrangement joins TRBV3-1 (or the pseudogene TRBV3-2) to TRBJ1-1; TRBD1 is a possible D gene (5 bases). The CDR3 covers 14 residues. The ends were cut back, 0 bases at V and 4 bases at J, with 9 bases in the middle. The germline V gene has CDR1 LGHDT and CDR2 YNNKEL (reference sequence). The CDR3 DNA reads as TGTGCCAGCAGCCAAGAGGGGGGAATCACTGAAGCTTTCTTT. This gives the protein CASSQEGGITEAFF.

As DNA, the CDR3 is TGTGCCATCAGTGAGTCGATGTGGGGGGGGTACGAGCAGTACGTC. It codes for CAISESMWGGYEQYV. The chain recombines TRBV10-3 with TRBJ2-7, with TRBD2 matching 7 bases. Germline V lookup: CDR1 ENHRY, CDR2 SYGVKD. J gave up 4 bases and V 0 bases, and 6 bases lay outside the gene matches. The CDR3 totals 15 residues.

J is TRBJ2-1 and V is TRBV5-1; 8 bases agree with TRBD2. Germline CDR1 SGHRS, CDR2 YFSETQ. The CDR3 is 16 amino acids. Losses at the gene ends were 6 bases for V and 0 bases for J; bases not matched to a gene: 8. CDR3 sequence: CASKGGGGNSYNEQFF. For the CDR3, the DNA is TGCGCCAGCAAGGGAGGCGGGGGGAACTCCTACAATGAGCAGTTCTTC.

The genes are TRBV7-7 and TRBJ2-1, with TRBD2 matching 9 bases. CDR3 size: 18 residues. V shed 5 bases and J 4 bases; nucleotides not matched to a gene: 15. Germline CDR1 reads SSHAT; CDR2 reads FNYEAQ (reference sequence). CDR3 coding DNA: TGTGCCAGCAGCCCCGTTCCTGGGCGGGGGGGAATATACAATGAGCAGTTCTTC. Residues: CASSPVPGRGGIYNEQFF.

The chain recombines TRBV5-1 with TRBJ1-2; tentatively, D is TRBD1 (5 bases). Germline CDR1 reads SGHRS; CDR2 reads YFSETQ. The CDR3 covers 14 residues. V gave up 4 bases and J gave up 3 bases, with 13 bases separating them. The CDR3 reads CASSGDFDDYGYTF. In nucleotides, the CDR3 is TGCGCCAGCAGCGGGGACTTTGATGACTATGGCTACACCTTC.